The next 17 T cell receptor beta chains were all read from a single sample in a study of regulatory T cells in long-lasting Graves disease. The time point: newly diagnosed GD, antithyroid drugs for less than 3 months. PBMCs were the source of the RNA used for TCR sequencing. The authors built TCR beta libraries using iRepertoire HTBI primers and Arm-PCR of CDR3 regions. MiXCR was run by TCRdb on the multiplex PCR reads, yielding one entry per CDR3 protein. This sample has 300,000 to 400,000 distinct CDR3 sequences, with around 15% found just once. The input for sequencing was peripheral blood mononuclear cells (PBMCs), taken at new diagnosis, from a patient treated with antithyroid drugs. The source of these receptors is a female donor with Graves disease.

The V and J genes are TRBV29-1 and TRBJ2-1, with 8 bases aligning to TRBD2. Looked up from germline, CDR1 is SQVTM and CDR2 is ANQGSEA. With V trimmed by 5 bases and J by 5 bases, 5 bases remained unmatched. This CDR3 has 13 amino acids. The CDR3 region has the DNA TGCAGCGTTTTAACTAGCGGACACAATGAGCAGTTCTTC. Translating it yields CSVLTSGHNEQFF.

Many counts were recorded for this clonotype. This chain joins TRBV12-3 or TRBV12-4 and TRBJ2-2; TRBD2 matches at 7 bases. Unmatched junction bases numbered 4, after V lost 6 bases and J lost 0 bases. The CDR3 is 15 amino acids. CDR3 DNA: TGTGCCAGCAGCTCAAGCGGGACGAACACCGGGGAGCTGTTTTTT. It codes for CASSSSGTNTGELFF.

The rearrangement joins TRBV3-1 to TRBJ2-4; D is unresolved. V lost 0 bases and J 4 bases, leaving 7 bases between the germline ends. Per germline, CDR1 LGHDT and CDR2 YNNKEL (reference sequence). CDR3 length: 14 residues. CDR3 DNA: TGTGCCAGCAGCCAAGAGGTCAGAAAAAACATTCAGTACTTC. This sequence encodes CASSQEVRKNIQYF. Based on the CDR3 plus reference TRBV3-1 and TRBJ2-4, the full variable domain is DTAVSQTPKYLVTQMGNDKSIKCEQNLGHDTMYWYKQDSKKFLKIMFSYNNKELIINETVPNRFSPKSPDKAHLNLHINSLELGDSAVYFCASSQEVRKNIQYFGAGTRLSVL.

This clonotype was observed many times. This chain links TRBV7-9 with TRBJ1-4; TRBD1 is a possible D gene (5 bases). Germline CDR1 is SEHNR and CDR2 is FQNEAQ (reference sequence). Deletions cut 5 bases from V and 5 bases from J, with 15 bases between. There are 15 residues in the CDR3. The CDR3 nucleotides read TGTGCCAGCAGCCTACCGGGACGGCAAAATGAAAAACTGTTTTTT. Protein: CASSLPGRQNEKLFF. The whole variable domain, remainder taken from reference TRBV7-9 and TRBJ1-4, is DTGVSQNPRHKITKRGQNVTFRCDPISEHNRLYWYRQTLGQGPEFLTYFQNEAQLEKSRLLSDRFSAERPKGSFSTLEIQRTEQGDSAMYLCASSLPGRQNEKLFFGSGTQLSVL.

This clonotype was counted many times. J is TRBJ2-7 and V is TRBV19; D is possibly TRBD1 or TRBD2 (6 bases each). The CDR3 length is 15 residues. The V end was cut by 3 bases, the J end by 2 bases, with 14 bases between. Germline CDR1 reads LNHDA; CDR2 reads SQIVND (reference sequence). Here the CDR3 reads CASSMYGGTTYEQYF. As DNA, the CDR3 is TGTGCCAGTAGTATGTATGGCGGGACAACCTACGAGCAGTACTTC.

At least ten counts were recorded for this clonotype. This CDR3 is CASSEASGQGTDTQYF. The DNA for the CDR3 is TGTGCCAGCAGTGAAGCTTCGGGACAGGGTACAGATACGCAGTATTTT. The chain combines TRBV6-1 with TRBJ2-3, with 9 bases aligning to TRBD1. This CDR3 is 16 amino acids long. Per the germline V gene, CDR1 is MNHNS and CDR2 is SASEGT. V lost 0 bases, J lost 3 bases, and 4 bases stayed unmatched.

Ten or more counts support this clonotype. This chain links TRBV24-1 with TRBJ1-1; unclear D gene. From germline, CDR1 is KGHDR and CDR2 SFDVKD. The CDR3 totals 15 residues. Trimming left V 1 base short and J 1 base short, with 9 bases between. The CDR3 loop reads CATSDLGTANTEAFF. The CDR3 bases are TGTGCCACCAGTGATTTAGGAACTGCGAACACTGAAGCTTTCTTT.

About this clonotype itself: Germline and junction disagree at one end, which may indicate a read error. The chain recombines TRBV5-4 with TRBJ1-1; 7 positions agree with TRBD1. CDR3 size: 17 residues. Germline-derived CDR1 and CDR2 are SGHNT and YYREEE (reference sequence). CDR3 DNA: TGTACCAGCAGCTTAGGGACAGCTGCCTGGGGGAACACTGAAGCTTTCTTT. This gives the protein CTSSLGTAAWGNTEAFF.

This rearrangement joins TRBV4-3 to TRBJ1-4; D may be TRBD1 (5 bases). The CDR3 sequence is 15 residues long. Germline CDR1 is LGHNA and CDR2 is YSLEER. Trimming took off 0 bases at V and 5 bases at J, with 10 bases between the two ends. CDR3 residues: CASSQDGDSNEKLFF. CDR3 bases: TGCGCCAGCAGCCAAGACGGAGACAGCAATGAAAAACTGTTTTTT.

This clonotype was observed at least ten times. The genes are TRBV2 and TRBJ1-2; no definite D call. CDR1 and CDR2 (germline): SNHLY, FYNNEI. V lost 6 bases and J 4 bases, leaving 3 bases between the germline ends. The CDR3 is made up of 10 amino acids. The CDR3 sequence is CASRGYGYTF. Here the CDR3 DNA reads TGTGCCAGCAGGGGCTATGGCTACACCTTC.

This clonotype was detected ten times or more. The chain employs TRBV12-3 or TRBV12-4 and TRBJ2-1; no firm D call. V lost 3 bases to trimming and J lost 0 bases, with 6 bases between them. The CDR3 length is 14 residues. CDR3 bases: TGTGCCAGCAGTTTCCCGAGCTCCTACAATGAGCAGTTCTTC. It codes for CASSFPSSYNEQFF.

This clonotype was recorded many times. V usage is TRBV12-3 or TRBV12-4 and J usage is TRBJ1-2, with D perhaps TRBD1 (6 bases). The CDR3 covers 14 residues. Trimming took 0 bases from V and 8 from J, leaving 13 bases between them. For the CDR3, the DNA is TGTGCCAGCAGTTTAGCCGCCCGGGGGCAAGGCTACACCTTC. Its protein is CASSLAARGQGYTF.

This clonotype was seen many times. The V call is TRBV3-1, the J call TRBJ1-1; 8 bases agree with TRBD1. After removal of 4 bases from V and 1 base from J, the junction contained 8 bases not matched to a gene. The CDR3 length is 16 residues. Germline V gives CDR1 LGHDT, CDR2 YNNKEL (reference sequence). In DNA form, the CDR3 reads TGTGCCAGCAGCCCTCTTACCGGGACAGGGAACACTGAAGCTTTCTTT. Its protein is CASSPLTGTGNTEAFF.

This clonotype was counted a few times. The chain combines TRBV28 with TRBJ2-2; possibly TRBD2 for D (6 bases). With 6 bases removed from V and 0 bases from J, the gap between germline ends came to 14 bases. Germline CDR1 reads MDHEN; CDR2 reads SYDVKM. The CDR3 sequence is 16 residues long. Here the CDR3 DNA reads TGTGCCAGCAGCCCGGGACTTCAGACGAACACCGGGGAGCTGTTTTTT. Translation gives CASSPGLQTNTGELFF. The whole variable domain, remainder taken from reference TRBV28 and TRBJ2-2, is DVKVTQSSRYLVKRTGEKVFLECVQDMDHENMFWYRQDPGLGLRLIYFSYDVKMKEKGDIPEGYSVSREKKERFSLILESASTNQTSMYLCASSPGLQTNTGELFFGEGSRLTVL.

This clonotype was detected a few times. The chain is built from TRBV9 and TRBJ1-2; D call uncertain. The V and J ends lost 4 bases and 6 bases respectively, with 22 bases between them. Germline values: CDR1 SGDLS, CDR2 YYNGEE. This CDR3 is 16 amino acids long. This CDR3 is CASSPAPTAKVDGYTF. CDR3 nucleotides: TGTGCCAGCAGCCCAGCCCCCACAGCGAAGGTGGATGGCTACACCTTC. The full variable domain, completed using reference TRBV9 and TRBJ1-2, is DSGVTQTPKHLITATGQRVTLRCSPRSGDLSVYWYQQSLDQGLQFLIQYYNGEERAKGNILERFSAQQFPDLHSELNLSSLELGDSALYFCASSPAPTAKVDGYTFGSGTRLTVV.

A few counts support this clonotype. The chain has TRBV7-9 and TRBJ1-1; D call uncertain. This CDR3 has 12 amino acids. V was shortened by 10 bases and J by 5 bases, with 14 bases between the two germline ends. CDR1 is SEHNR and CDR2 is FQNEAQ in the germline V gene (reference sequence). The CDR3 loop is CATKLVYTEAFF. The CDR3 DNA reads TGTGCCACAAAACTCGTGTATACTGAAGCTTTCTTT.

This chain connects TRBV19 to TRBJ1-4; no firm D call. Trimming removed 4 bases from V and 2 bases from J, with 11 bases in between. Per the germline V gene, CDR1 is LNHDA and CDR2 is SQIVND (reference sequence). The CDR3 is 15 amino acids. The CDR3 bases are TGTGCCAGTAGTAGGGCCGTGCCTACTAATGAAAAACTGTTTTTT. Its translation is CASSRAVPTNEKLFF.